The TCR beta chain described here comes from a study of spatial heterogeneity in lung cancer. For the study at large: In the raw reads, each unique TCR and UMI combination was present more than ten times on average.

This clonotype showed up many times. The time point denotes: blood at routine non-recurrence follow-up after resection. TCRdb ran MiXCR on the 5' RACE reads and lists one entry per CDR3 protein. The sample includes under 20,000 distinct CDR3 sequences, 9% to 10% of them seen just once. The TCR comes from a female donor with early-stage non-small cell lung cancer. The specimen comprised PBMCs, sampled at follow-up.

CDR3 nucleotide sequence: TGTGCCAGCACTCCGACAGGCACTGAAGCTTTCTTT. This translates into CASTPTGTEAFF. This sequence joins TRBV6-2 or TRBV6-3 and TRBJ1-1, with D perhaps TRBD1 (6 bases). The V gene lost 7 bases and the J gene lost 4 bases, with 10 bases spanning the gap. Germline V gene data show CDR1 as MNHEY and CDR2 as SVGEGT. This CDR3 region has 12 residues.